This T cell receptor beta chain stems from a study of cytomegalovirus exposure and HLA in healthy donors. Across the study: Earlier findings included roughly 120 million unique TCR beta sequences obtained from 150 million to 200 million T cells. The study placed less than 90% of its roughly 430 genotyped donors in the Caucasian-associated ancestry cluster. Study-wide findings and caveats: Some TCR beta chains (over 150 of them) were listed as cytomegalovirus-associated. HLA allele associations emerged for 17,000 or so TCR beta sequences in a later analysis, at 0.05 false discovery rate.

Notes on this clone: Its antigen is currently unknown.

A multiplex PCR was run with 60 Vbeta primers and 13 Jbeta primers. Sequencing was performed with immunoSEQ multiplex PCR; in TCRdb, only in-frame clones are kept and a portion is missing. The table has over 95,000 clones, approximately 83% seen once. The sequenced sample was PBMCs. This sequence was found in a woman aged 18-29 years in good health and CMV-seronegative.

CDR3 in amino acids: CASSLASQGLTEAFF. CDR3 in DNA: TGCGCCAGCAGCTTGGCTAGTCAGGGGTTGACTGAAGCTTTCTTT. The chain recombines TRBV5-1 with TRBJ1-1; D is possibly TRBD1 (6 bases). The CDR3 is made up of 15 amino acids. From germline, CDR1 is SGHRS and CDR2 YFSETQ. V lost 0 bases to trimming and J lost 5 bases, with 14 bases between them.